These T cell receptor beta chains were read from a single sample in a study of blood T cells in healthy people across ages. TCRdb analysed the 5' RACE reads with MiXCR anew, one entry per CDR3 protein. The sample has 1.5 million to 2 million distinct CDR3 sequences; around 50% are singletons. Sequencing was carried out using blood. Receptors originate from a woman in her forties in good health. Both conserved end residues are part of each CDR3. Fields, in order: V gene, D gene, clone size, J gene, CDR3 DNA, CDR3 protein. A D gene is named only where the DNA matches it firmly. The listing skips clone size in some rows; elsewhere it reads once, few, many or a size class.

>TRBV12-5|NA|few|TRBJ1-2
TGTGCTAGTGGCCATGGGGACCCGGGAGGCTACACCTTC
CASGHGDPGGYTF
>TRBV12-3/TRBV12-4|TRBD1|NA|TRBJ1-2
TGTGCCAGCAGCCCGGGACAGGTACCCAACTATGGCTACACCTTC
CASSPGQVPNYGYTF
>TRBV7-3|NA|once|TRBJ2-3
TGTGCCAGCAGCTTATGGGGGCAGGGTAGGGATACGCAGTATTTT
CASSLWGQGRDTQYF
>TRBV7-6|TRBD2|NA|TRBJ2-7
TGTGCCAGCAGCCACCCGCCGGGACTAGCGGGGGGTTCTCACGAGCAGTACTTC
CASSHPPGLAGGSHEQYF
>TRBV20-1|TRBD1|few|TRBJ2-7
TGCAGTGCTGCTACACAGGGGTATACCTACGAGCAGTACTTC
CSAATQGYTYEQYF
>TRBV6-5|NA|NA|TRBJ2-1
TGTGCCAGCAGAACCTATGGGGATGAGCAGTTCTTC
CASRTYGDEQFF
>TRBV4-3|NA|NA|TRBJ1-1
TGCGCCAGCAGCCGGGAGCTCTACACTGAAGCTTTCTTT
CASSRELYTEAFF
>TRBV7-2|NA|few|TRBJ2-5
TGTGCCAGCAGCCCAAGCCGGCCAGAGACCCAGTACTTC
CASSPSRPETQYF
>TRBV7-9|NA|NA|TRBJ1-4
TGTGCCAGCAGCTTAGGTCGCGAAGGCCGGAGGGATAATGAAAAACTGTTTTTT
CASSLGREGRRDNEKLFF
>TRBV7-9|NA|NA|TRBJ2-5
TGCGCCAGCAGCCACCTGCTGGGCGGGGCCAAAGAGACCCAGTACTTC
CASSHLLGGAKETQYF
>TRBV29-1|NA|NA|TRBJ2-7
TGCAGCGTTGAAGATCCCACAGGGACCTACGAGCAGTACTTC
CSVEDPTGTYEQYF
>TRBV28|NA|NA|TRBJ1-6
TGTGCCCGCCCTAGCGGACCTGAGCAGGGTCGTTCTCCACCCCTCCACTTT
CARPSGPEQGRSPPLHF
>TRBV20-1|NA|NA|TRBJ2-3
TGCAGTGCTAGAGGGTTTTTAGCGGGGACAGGAGATACGCAGTATTTT
CSARGFLAGTGDTQYF